This passage covers 16 T cell receptor beta chains from one sample sequenced in a study of OX40 agonist ivuxolimab in advanced cancers. Sequencing used immunoSEQ multiplex PCR; TCRdb keeps in-frame clones, though not all of them. The sample lists tens of thousands of clones; approximately 91% were seen once. The sequencing used CD4+ or CD8+ T cells sorted from blood, collected in a trial of the OX40 agonist ivuxolimab. The receptor source for this set is an adult with an advanced solid tumor such as melanoma, head and neck, liver or kidney cancer.

The V and J genes are TRBV27 and TRBJ1-5, with D hard to call. This CDR3 spans 15 amino acids. V lost 6 bases, J lost 1 base, and 13 bases lay in between. Per germline, CDR1 MNHEY and CDR2 SMNVEV (reference sequence). CDR3 nucleotide sequence: TGTGCCAGCAGGCCCCTGACGATCAGCAATCAGCCCCAGCATTTT. It is translated as CASRPLTISNQPQHF.

The chain uses TRBV12-5 and TRBJ2-4; 7 positions match TRBD1. CDR1 LGHNT and CDR2 FRNRAP come from the germline V gene. V was clipped by 5 bases and J by 9 bases; unmatched bases: 19. The CDR3 is 17 amino acids. The CDR3 DNA follows: TGTGCTAGTGGTCCAAATTTCCGACAGGGATATTTGCCCATTCAGTACTTC. It encodes CASGPNFRQGYLPIQYF. The variable domain in full, completed from reference TRBV12-5 and TRBJ2-4, reads DARVTQTPRHKVTEMGQEVTMRCQPILGHNTVFWYRQTMMQGLELLAYFRNRAPLDDSGMPKDRFSAEMPDATLATLKIQPSEPRDSAVYFCASGPNFRQGYLPIQYFGAGTRLSVL.

The rearrangement uses TRBV21-1 and TRBJ2-2; the D call of TRBD1 is as the table states it, not checked on the DNA. TRBV21-1 is classified as a pseudogene. There are 14 residues in the CDR3. The CDR3 protein is CASSSQGYTGELFF. DNA of the CDR3: TGTGCCAGCAGTTCACAGGGGTATACCGGGGAGCTGTTTTTT.

The chain combines TRBV6-1 with TRBJ1-1; D uncertain. V lost 2 bases and J 4 bases, leaving 14 bases between the germline ends. There are 15 residues in the CDR3. Germline CDR1 and CDR2: MNHNS and SASEGT. The CDR3 DNA follows: TGTGCCAGCAGTGAACGGCGGCTCCCCCTCACTGAAGCTTTCTTT. It translates to CASSERRLPLTEAFF.

This clone was found once. The rearrangement links TRBV5-4 to TRBJ1-2; D not certain. The CDR3 runs 11 residues. Germline CDR1 and CDR2: SGHNT and YYREEE (reference sequence). V lost 0 bases, J lost 8 bases, and 5 bases lay in between. The CDR3 is CASSLGLGYTF. CDR3 nucleotides: TGTGCCAGCAGCTTGGGGCTCGGCTACACCTTC.

The chain employs TRBV28 and TRBJ2-7, with 10 bases matching TRBD1. The CDR3 runs to 15 residues. The V gene end was trimmed by 2 bases and the J gene end by 6 bases; junction bases not matched to a gene: 7. CDR1 and CDR2 (germline): MDHEN, SYDVKM. The CDR3 reads CASSLMGDRGLEQYF. The CDR3 nucleotides read TGTGCCAGCAGTTTAATGGGGGACAGGGGTCTCGAGCAGTACTTC.

The chain carries TRBV6-1 and TRBJ1-2; no clear D. CDR1 and CDR2 from the germline V gene are MNHNS and SASEGT. V shed 7 bases and J shed 3 bases, with 12 bases lying between them. The CDR3 sequence is 13 residues long. CDR3 sequence (DNA): TGTGCCAGCACCCAAGCAGATTACTATGGCTACACCTTC. This encodes CASTQADYYGYTF.

This clone was detected once. The chain employs TRBV14 and TRBJ2-3; D tentatively reads TRBD1 or TRBD2 (5 bases each). The germline V gene has CDR1 SGHDN and CDR2 FVKESK. The CDR3 is 16 amino acids. V was cut by 1 base and J by 3 bases, with 14 bases left in between. CDR3 region: CASSQAGPWQTDTQYF. The CDR3 DNA follows: TGTGCCAGCAGCCAAGCGGGACCGTGGCAAACAGATACGCAGTATTTT.

This sequence joins TRBV4-3 and TRBJ2-1, with TRBD2 matching over 12 bases. This CDR3 spans 16 amino acids. Losses at the gene ends were 4 bases for V and 9 bases for J; bases not matched to a gene: 10. Germline CDR1 is LGHNA and CDR2 is YSLEER. CDR3: CASSPIPSGGASEQFF. The CDR3 DNA reads as TGCGCCAGCAGCCCGATCCCTAGCGGGGGGGCCAGTGAGCAGTTCTTC.

This clone was seen a single time. J is TRBJ2-7 and V is TRBV7-8; possibly TRBD1 for D (6 bases). Trimming took 5 bases from V and 2 from J, leaving 13 bases between them. CDR1 and CDR2 (germline): SGHVS, FQNEAQ. The length of the CDR3 is 14 residues. The CDR3 nucleotides read TGTGCCAGCAGCCCAGAGACAGGAACCTACGAGCAGTACGTC. This sequence encodes CASSPETGTYEQYV.

Of note for this clone: A far larger clone is a single base away, which makes a read error likely. The chain recombines TRBV5-3 with TRBJ1-2; D not resolved. TRBV5-3 is marked as an open reading frame, function uncertain. The length of the CDR3 is 13 residues. V lost 8 bases, J lost 0 bases, and 11 bases lay in between. The CDR3, as DNA: TGTGCCAGCAGCGTAGGAACTAACTATGGCTACACCTTC. Translated: CASSVGTNYGYTF.

The V call is TRBV10-1, the J call TRBJ2-6; unclear D gene. The CDR3 contains 16 residues. V was shortened by 5 bases and J by 5 bases, with 16 bases between the two germline ends. The germline V gene encodes CDR1 WNHNN and CDR2 SYGVQD (reference sequence). The chain's CDR3 is CASSTIAQSRANVLTF. The CDR3 DNA reads as TGCGCCAGCAGTACCATCGCACAAAGTCGGGCCAACGTCCTGACTTTC.

The J gene is TRBJ2-1, the V gene TRBV29-1; no clear D. Between the trimmed V and J ends, which lost 0 bases and 2 bases, there was a span of 2 bases. The CDR3 sequence is 12 residues long. The germline CDR1 and CDR2 sequences are SQVTM and ANQGSEA. CDR3 amino acids: CSVEDTYNEQFF. CDR3 nucleotide sequence: TGCAGCGTTGAAGACACCTACAATGAGCAGTTCTTC.

V is TRBV18 and J is TRBJ2-3, with 8 bases aligning to TRBD1. Trimming took 2 bases from V and 8 from J; bases not matched to a gene: 9. This CDR3 is built from 15 residues. Germline values: CDR1 KGHSH, CDR2 LQKENI. The CDR3 reads CASSPEAGGAGTQYF. The CDR3 bases are TGTGCCAGCTCACCAGAGGCAGGGGGCGCGGGTACGCAGTATTTT.

This sequence joins TRBV5-1 and TRBJ1-1, with D unresolved. The CDR3 spans 13 residues. Trimming shortened V by 0 bases and J by 6 bases, and 9 bases separated the two germline ends. In germline, CDR1 is SGHRS, CDR2 YFSETQ. CDR3 sequence (DNA): TGCGCCAGCAGCTTGGGGGATTCGGCTGAAGCTTTCTTT. Protein sequence: CASSLGDSAEAFF.

In its sample, this clone was seen a few times. This chain links TRBV4-1 with TRBJ2-2; no clear D gene. This CDR3 is built from 11 residues. The V end lost 2 bases, the J end lost 6 bases, and 1 base lay between the germline ends. Looked up from germline, CDR1 is MGHRA and CDR2 is YSYEKL. In nucleotides, the CDR3 is TGCGCCAGCAGCCAATCCGGGGAGCTGTTTTTT. It specifies CASSQSGELFF.